This T cell receptor beta chain is drawn from a study of blood T cells in healthy people across ages. With a J-beta primer mix and a sample-barcoded 5' primer, a second PCR ran about 7 to 12 cycles. MiXCR was run by TCRdb on the 5' RACE reads, yielding one entry per CDR3 protein. The sample holds 500,000 to 600,000 distinct CDR3 sequences; 27% are singletons and the top ten take approximately 17%. The CDR3 spans 15 residues. The V gene end was trimmed by 5 bases and the J gene end by 3 bases; junction bases not matched to a gene: 8. The sequence derives from a woman in her 70s in good health. The chain carries TRBV12-3 or TRBV12-4 and TRBJ2-7; TRBD2 matches 9 bases. Specimen: blood. The CDR3 DNA sequence: TGTGCCAGCAGTCCCAGCTTAGCGGGAGTCTACGAGCAGTACTTC. It yields the protein CASSPSLAGVYEQYF.